The sequence of this T cell receptor (beta chain) was determined in a study of patients and donors after allogeneic stem cell transplantation. The CDR3 length is 14 residues. The ends lost 0 bases at V and 5 bases at J; junction bases unmatched: 1. The V gene's germline CDR1 is SGHDT and CDR2 YYEEEE. In TCRdb, the RT-PCR reads were re-called with MiXCR into one record per CDR3 protein. The sample records hundreds of thousands of distinct CDR3 sequences, 16% being singletons. There are a few counts of this clonotype. The sequence was collected from a human donor who was either an allogeneic HSCT recipient or a stem cell or donor lymphocyte infusion donor (not recorded which). It is not recorded whose cells these are; they may come from a transplant donor. This chain joins TRBV5-6 and TRBJ2-3; 9 positions match TRBD2. Sequencing was done on a sample of blood, either unsorted or a sorted T cell fraction (not recorded which). The CDR3 DNA sequence: TGTGCCAGCAGCTTGGCAGCGGGGGGAGATACGCAGTATTTT. Translation: CASSLAAGGDTQYF.